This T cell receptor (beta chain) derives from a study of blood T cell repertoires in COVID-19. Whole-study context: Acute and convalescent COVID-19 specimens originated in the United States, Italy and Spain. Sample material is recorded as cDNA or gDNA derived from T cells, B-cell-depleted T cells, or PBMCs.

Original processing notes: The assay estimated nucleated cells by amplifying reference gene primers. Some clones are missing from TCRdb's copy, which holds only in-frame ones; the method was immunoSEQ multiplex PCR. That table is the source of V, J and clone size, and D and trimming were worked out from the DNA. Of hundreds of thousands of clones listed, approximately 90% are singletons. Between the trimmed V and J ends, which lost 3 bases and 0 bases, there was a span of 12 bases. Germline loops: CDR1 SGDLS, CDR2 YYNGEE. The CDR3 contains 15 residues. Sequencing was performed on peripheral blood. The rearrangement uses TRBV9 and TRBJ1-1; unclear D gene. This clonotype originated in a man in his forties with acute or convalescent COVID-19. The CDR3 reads CASSAHSFLNTEAFF. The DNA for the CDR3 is TGTGCCAGCAGCGCTCACAGCTTTTTGAACACTGAAGCTTTCTTT.